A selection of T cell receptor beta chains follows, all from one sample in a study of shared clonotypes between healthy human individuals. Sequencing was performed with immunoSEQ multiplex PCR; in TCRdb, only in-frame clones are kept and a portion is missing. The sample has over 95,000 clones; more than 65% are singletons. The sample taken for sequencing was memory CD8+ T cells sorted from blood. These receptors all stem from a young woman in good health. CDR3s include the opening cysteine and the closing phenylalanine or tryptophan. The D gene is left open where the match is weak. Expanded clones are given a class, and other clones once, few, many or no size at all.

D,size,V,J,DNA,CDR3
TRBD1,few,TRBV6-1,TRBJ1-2,TGTGCCAGCAGTGAAGAAACAGGGGGTGGTCATGGCTACACCTTC,CASSEETGGGHGYTF
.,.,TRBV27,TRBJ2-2,TGTGCCAGCAGTTATGGGACAAACACCGGGGAGCTGTTTTTT,CASSYGTNTGELFF
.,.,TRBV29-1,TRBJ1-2,TGCAGCGCACGATCTTACTATGGCTACACCTTC,CSARSYYGYTF
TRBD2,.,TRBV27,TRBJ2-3,TGTGCCAGCAGTTCTGGGACTAGGGGCACAGATACGCAGTATTTT,CASSSGTRGTDTQYF
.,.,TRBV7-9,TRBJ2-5,TGTGCCAGCAGCAAAGGACGACAGCTTGAGACCCAGTACTTC,CASSKGRQLETQYF
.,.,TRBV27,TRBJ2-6,TGTGCCACATACAGGGTTGTCCCCTCTGGGGCCAACGTCCTGACTTTC,CATYRVVPSGANVLTF
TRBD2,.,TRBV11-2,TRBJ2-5,TGTGCCAGCAGAGACTGGCGGGGCGGGAGCGGGGAGACCCAGTACTTC,CASRDWRGGSGETQYF
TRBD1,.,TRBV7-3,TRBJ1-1,TGTGCCAGCAGCTTGTCCGACAGGGGAGGCACTGAAGCTTTCTTT,CASSLSDRGGTEAFF
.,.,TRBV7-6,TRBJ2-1,TGTGCCAGCAGCTTAAAGGCTAGTGGGTCCTACAATGAGCAGTTCTTC,CASSLKASGSYNEQFF
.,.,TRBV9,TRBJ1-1,TGTGCCAGCAGCGTAGAGGTGGCCTCGACTGAAGCTTTCTTT,CASSVEVASTEAFF
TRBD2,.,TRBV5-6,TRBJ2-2,TGTGCCAGCAGCTTGGGACTAGCCCGATTTTTGGACACCGGGGAGCTGTTTTTT,CASSLGLARFLDTGELFF
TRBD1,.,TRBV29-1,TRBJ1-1,TGCAGCGTTGTGGAGGGGGCTGCTTTCTTT,CSVVEGAAFF
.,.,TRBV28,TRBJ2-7,TGTGCCAGCAGTTTAGGGGTTTCTCTCGGTGGGCAGTACTTC,CASSLGVSLGGQYF
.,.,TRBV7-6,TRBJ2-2,TGTGCCAGCAGCTTAGCGCAGAGACTAGTCCCTAACACCGGGGAGCTGTTTTTT,CASSLAQRLVPNTGELFF
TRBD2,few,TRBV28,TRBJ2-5,TGTGCCAGCAGACCTCTAGCGGGAGGCGGAAGTACCCAGTACTTC,CASRPLAGGGSTQYF
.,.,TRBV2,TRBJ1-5,TGTGCCAGCAGTGAAGTACGGGCTAATCAGCCCCAGCATTTT,CASSEVRANQPQHF
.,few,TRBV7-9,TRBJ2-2,TGTGCCAGCAGCTTCCCGGACAAGAACACCGGGGAGCTGTTTTTT,CASSFPDKNTGELFF
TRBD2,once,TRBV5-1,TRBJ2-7,TGCGCCAGCAGCTGGGGGGTAATAGCGGGAGCTTTTTACTCCTACGAGCAGTACTTC,CASSWGVIAGAFYSYEQYF
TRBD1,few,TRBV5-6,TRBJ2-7,TGTGCCAGCAGCGCTCCGGGACAGGTTACGAGGCAGTACTTC,CASSAPGQVTRQYF
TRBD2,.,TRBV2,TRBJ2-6,TGTGCCAGCGGGAGGGGTGGGGCCAACGTCCTGACTTTC,CASGRGGANVLTF
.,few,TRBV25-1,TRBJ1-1,TGTGCCAGCAGTGAATCACCAGGGTTGGCTTTCTTT,CASSESPGLAFF
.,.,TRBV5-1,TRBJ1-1,TGCGCCAGCAGCCCGGATCACAGGGACACTGAAGCTTTCTTT,CASSPDHRDTEAFF
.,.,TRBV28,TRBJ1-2,TGTGCCAGCAGTTTTCATCTTTTTCCAGGACTACGCCCAAGCTATGGCTACACCTTC,CASSFHLFPGLRPSYGYTF
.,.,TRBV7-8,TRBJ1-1,TGTGCCAGCAGTCAGGGAGGGGGACGGAACACTGAAGCTTTCTTT,CASSQGGGRNTEAFF
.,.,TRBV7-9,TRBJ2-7,TGTGCCAGCAGCCTAGACTACGAGCAGTACTTC,CASSLDYEQYF
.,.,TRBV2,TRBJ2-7,TGTGCCAGCAGTAGGCTAGAGTACGAGCAGTACTTC,CASSRLEYEQYF
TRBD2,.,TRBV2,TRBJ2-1,TGTGCCAGCAAGAGTAGCGGGAATTTTGAGCAGTTCTTC,CASKSSGNFEQFF
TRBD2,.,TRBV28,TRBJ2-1,TGTGCCAGCAGCCGACTAGCGGGGAACAATGAGCAGTTCTTC,CASSRLAGNNEQFF
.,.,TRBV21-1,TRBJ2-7,TGTGCCAGCAGCAAACGGACTAGCGGGAGAAACGAGCAGTACTTC,CASSKRTSGRNEQYF
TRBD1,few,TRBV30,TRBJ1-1,TGTGCCTGGGGACACTTGACAGGGCCAGCTTTCTTT,CAWGHLTGPAFF
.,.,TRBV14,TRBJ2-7,TGTGCCAGCAGCCGCGGTCCGGGAGTCAACGAGCAGTACTTC,CASSRGPGVNEQYF
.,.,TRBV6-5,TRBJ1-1,TGTGCCAGCAGTTACTCAGAAGGCTACATGAACACTGAAGCTTTCTTT,CASSYSEGYMNTEAFF
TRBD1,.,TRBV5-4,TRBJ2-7,TGTGCCAGCAGCCTACAGGGGACCCACGAGCAGTACTTC,CASSLQGTHEQYF
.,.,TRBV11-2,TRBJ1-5,TGTGCCAGCAGCTTCAGTAGGGACCAGCCCCAGCATTTT,CASSFSRDQPQHF
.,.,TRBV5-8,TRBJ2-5,TGTGCCAGCAGCTTTCCGAGGGGGGAAGAGACCCAGTACTTC,CASSFPRGEETQYF
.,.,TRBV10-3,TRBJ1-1,TGTGCCATCAGTGAGTCGGGGGCAGCCGATGGGGCTTTCTTT,CAISESGAADGAFF
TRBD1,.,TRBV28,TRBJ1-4,TGTGCCAGCAGCCCACAGGGGAATGGGGAAAAACTGTTTTTT,CASSPQGNGEKLFF
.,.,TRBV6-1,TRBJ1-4,TGTGCCAGCAGTGGGTCGGTGGGAACTAATGAAAAACTGTTTTTT,CASSGSVGTNEKLFF
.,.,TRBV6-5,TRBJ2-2,TGTGCCAGCAGTTACTTCCCCGACGAGTGGTCCGGGGAGCTGTTTTTT,CASSYFPDEWSGELFF
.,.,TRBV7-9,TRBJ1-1,TGTGCCAGCAGTATTACGAAGAACACTGAAGCTTTCTTT,CASSITKNTEAFF
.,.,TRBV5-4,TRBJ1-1,TGTGCCAGCAGCTTGGTCGAGCGGGGGCCGAACACTGAAGCTTTCTTT,CASSLVERGPNTEAFF
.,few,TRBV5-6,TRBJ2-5,TGTGCCAGCAGCCCCCTCACAGAACAAGAGACCCAGTACTTC,CASSPLTEQETQYF
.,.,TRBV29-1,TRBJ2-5,TGCAGCGTTCTAAGGGGTAACCAAGAGACCCAGTACTTC,CSVLRGNQETQYF
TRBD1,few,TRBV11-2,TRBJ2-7,TGTGCCAGCAGCTCTAGGGACAGGATCTCCTACGAGCAGTACTTC,CASSSRDRISYEQYF
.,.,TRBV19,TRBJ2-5,TGTGCCAGTAGTAGGTTTCGGACGGTTCAAGAGACCCAGTACTTC,CASSRFRTVQETQYF
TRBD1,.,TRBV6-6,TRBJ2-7,TGTGCCAGCAGTTACTCGAGGGGGCAGAGCTACGAGCAGTACTTC,CASSYSRGQSYEQYF
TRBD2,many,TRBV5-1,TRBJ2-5,TGCGCCAGCAGCTTAGAAGCGGGAGTTGCGGAGACCCAGTACTTC,CASSLEAGVAETQYF
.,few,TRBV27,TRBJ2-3,TGTGCCAGCAGTTTAGTAGGAAGCACAGATACGCAGTATTTT,CASSLVGSTDTQYF
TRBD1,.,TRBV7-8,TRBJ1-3,TGTGCCAGCAGCGTCCACAGGGGAACTGGAAACACCATATATTTT,CASSVHRGTGNTIYF
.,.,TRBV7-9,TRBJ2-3,TGTGCCAGCAGACTGATGGGAGATACGCAGTATTTT,CASRLMGDTQYF
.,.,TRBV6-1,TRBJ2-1,TGTGCCAGCAGCGATGCGGGTAGTCCGGCGAATGAGCAGTTCTTC,CASSDAGSPANEQFF
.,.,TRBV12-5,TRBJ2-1,TGTGCTAGTGGTTGGGGGGCCGCCTACAATGAGCAGTTCTTC,CASGWGAAYNEQFF
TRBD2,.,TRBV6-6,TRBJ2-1,TGTGCCAGCAGTACGGGCGGGAGGGTTAATGAGCAGTTCTTC,CASSTGGRVNEQFF
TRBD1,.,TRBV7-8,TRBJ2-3,TGTGCCAGCAGCACCGGACAGGCTAGCACAGATACGCAGTATTTT,CASSTGQASTDTQYF
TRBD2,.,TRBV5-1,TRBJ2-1,TGCGCCAGCAGCGTCTCTAGCGGGAGCTACAATGAGCAGTTCTTC,CASSVSSGSYNEQFF
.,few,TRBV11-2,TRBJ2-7,TGTGCCAGCAGCTTAGAGGGGACGGCTTACGAGCAGTACTTC,CASSLEGTAYEQYF
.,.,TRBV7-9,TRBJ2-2,TGTGCCAGCAGCGGGAGATGGGACACCAACACCGGGGAGCTGTTTTTT,CASSGRWDTNTGELFF